The present TCR beta chain was sequenced within a study of T-cell reconstitution after alpha-beta-depleted transplantation in children. Overall study findings and caveats: By one year post-transplant, T-cell counts and diversity largely arose from T cells that were newly produced. Recipient T cells and thymic progenitors that survived gave rise to the high TCRbeta diversity observed at day 60 in some patients.

Unique molecular identifiers were used to barcode this TCRbeta library. Using its own MiXCR run on the PCR reads, TCRdb lists one record per CDR3 protein. Among hundreds of thousands of distinct CDR3 sequences listed, approximately 11% were seen once. In germline, CDR1 is MDHEN, CDR2 SYDVKM. Trimming took 7 bases from V and 0 from J; bases not matched to a gene: 9. CDR3 length equals 15 residues. In its sample, this clonotype was seen many times. The antigen remains undetermined. The sequencing here drew on PBMCs, taken before TCRalphabeta/CD19-depleted stem cell transplant. This chain links TRBV28 with TRBJ2-7; 7 nucleotides line up with TRBD2. The receptor was isolated from a child under two years old with acute myeloid leukemia, due to receive a stem cell transplant. The CDR3: CASTVGGVSSYEQYF. Written as DNA, the CDR3 is TGTGCCAGCACGGTTGGGGGGGTGAGCTCCTACGAGCAGTACTTC.